What follows are 5 T cell receptor beta chains derived from one specimen sequenced in a study of cytomegalovirus exposure and HLA in healthy donors. PCR employed 60 Vbeta and 13 Jbeta primers. The protocol was immunoSEQ multiplex PCR, while the TCRdb copy is restricted to in-frame clones and leaves out a portion. The sample has some 150,000 clones; 80% are singletons. The sequenced sample was PBMCs. Source of these receptors: a man between 25 and 39 years old in good health and CMV-seronegative.

This chain joins TRBV27 and TRBJ2-7; 8 bases match TRBD1. The junction had 5 bases not matched to a gene; V was cut back by 5 bases and J by 2 bases. The CDR3 extends over 14 amino acids. Germline V CDR1 and CDR2: MNHEY, SMNVEV (reference sequence). The CDR3 DNA sequence: TGTGCCAGCAGTATCGACAGGGGCGCCTACGAGCAGTACTTC. Amino acids: CASSIDRGAYEQYF.

The chain has TRBV5-8 and TRBJ1-5; D not resolved. Germline values: CDR1 SGHTS, CDR2 YDEGEE. The CDR3 is 15 amino acids. Trimming took off 4 bases at V and 0 bases at J, with 11 bases between the two ends. The CDR3 region is CASSPGGYSNQPQHF. The CDR3 coding sequence is TGTGCCAGCAGCCCCGGCGGGTATAGCAATCAGCCCCAGCATTTT.

The chain employs TRBV9 and TRBJ1-6; no firm D call. The CDR3 runs to 17 residues. The V end was cut by 0 bases, the J end by 2 bases, with 12 bases between. Germline V lookup: CDR1 SGDLS, CDR2 YYNGEE. Here the CDR3 reads CASSVVPGGAYNSPLHF. As DNA, the CDR3 is TGTGCCAGCAGCGTAGTCCCGGGAGGAGCCTATAATTCACCCCTCCACTTT.

CDR3 sequence: CASSQGDSRTGVGYEQYF. CDR3 in DNA: TGCGCCAGCAGCCAAGGTGATTCTCGGACAGGAGTGGGATACGAGCAGTACTTC. V and J are TRBV4-1 and TRBJ2-7, with 7 nucleotides matching TRBD1. The germline V gene has CDR1 MGHRA and CDR2 YSYEKL. J gave up 4 bases and V 1 base, and 16 bases lay outside the gene matches. The CDR3 runs to 18 residues.

This chain joins TRBV9 and TRBJ1-1; D gene unclear. The CDR3 contains 16 residues. Looked up from germline, CDR1 is SGDLS and CDR2 is YYNGEE. Trimming removed 1 base at V and 1 base at J, with 14 bases between. The CDR3 region is CASSVIAGSANTEAFF. The CDR3 DNA reads TGTGCCAGCAGCGTAATTGCGGGCAGCGCGAACACTGAAGCTTTCTTT.